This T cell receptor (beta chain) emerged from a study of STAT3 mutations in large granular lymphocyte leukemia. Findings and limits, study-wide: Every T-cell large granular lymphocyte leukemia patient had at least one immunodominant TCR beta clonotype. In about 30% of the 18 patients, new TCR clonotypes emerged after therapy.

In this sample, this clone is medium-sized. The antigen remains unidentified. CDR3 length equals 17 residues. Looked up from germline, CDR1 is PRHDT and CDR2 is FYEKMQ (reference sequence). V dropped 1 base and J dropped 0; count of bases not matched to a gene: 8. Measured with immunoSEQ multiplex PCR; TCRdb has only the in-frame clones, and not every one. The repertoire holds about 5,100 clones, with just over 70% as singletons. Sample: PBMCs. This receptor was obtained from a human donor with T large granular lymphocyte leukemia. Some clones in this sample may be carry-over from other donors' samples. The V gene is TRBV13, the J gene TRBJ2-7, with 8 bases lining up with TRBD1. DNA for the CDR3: TGTGCCAGCAGCTTAGCCGAAGGACAGGGATCCTCCTACGAGCAGTACTTC. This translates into CASSLAEGQGSSYEQYF.